These 22 T cell receptor beta chains came from one sample sequenced in a study of CD8 T cells in ankylosing spondylitis. In TCRdb, the 5' RACE reads were re-called with MiXCR into one record per CDR3 protein. The sample includes about 800,000 distinct CDR3 sequences, around 11% of them seen just once. Study results and limitations: There was a TCR beta motif, made of eight highly homologous variants, that appeared characteristic of ankylosing spondylitis blood.

These receptors' antigens are unknown. Input material: blood, either unsorted or a sorted T cell fraction (not recorded which). The receptors were gathered from a male donor with ankylosing spondylitis.

This clonotype was recorded at least ten times. The chain joins TRBV20-1 to TRBJ2-7, with 9 bases aligning to TRBD1. The V gene end was trimmed by 5 bases and the J gene end by 2 bases; junction bases not matched to a gene: 7. This CDR3 comprises 14 residues. Germline CDR1 DFQATT, CDR2 SNEGSKA (reference sequence). The CDR3, as DNA: TGCAGTGCTCAGACCGGGACAGGGACCTACGAGCAGTACTTC. This encodes CSAQTGTGTYEQYF.

This clonotype was recorded at least ten times. V usage is TRBV20-1 and J usage is TRBJ2-7; D possibly uses TRBD1 or TRBD2 (6 bases each). V shed 5 bases and J shed 2 bases, with 22 bases lying between them. The CDR3 is made up of 16 amino acids. The germline V gene has CDR1 DFQATT and CDR2 SNEGSKA (reference sequence). Written as DNA, the CDR3 is TGCAGTGCTTCCCCGCTGGGGGGCCTCAAGACCTACGAGCAGTACTTC. The encoded protein is CSASPLGGLKTYEQYF.

The chain couples TRBV5-1 to TRBJ2-1; the D gene could be TRBD1 or TRBD2 (6 bases each). Trimming cost V 0 bases and J 7 bases, with 14 bases left between them. The germline gives CDR1 SGHRS, CDR2 YFSETQ. This CDR3 spans 15 amino acids. The CDR3 reads CASSLEWGALNEQFF. The CDR3 nucleotides are TGCGCCAGCAGCTTGGAGTGGGGGGCCCTAAATGAGCAGTTCTTC.

V is TRBV12-3 or TRBV12-4 and J is TRBJ1-1, with unresolved D. The germline V and J ends were trimmed by 4 bases and 8 bases, with 11 bases remaining between them. The CDR3 sequence is 12 residues long. Here the CDR3 reads CASSSRALEAFF. For the CDR3, the DNA is TGTGCCAGCAGTTCTCGGGCCCTAGAAGCTTTCTTT.

In its sample, this clonotype was seen many times. V gene TRBV20-1 combines with J gene TRBJ1-6; weak D call: TRBD1 (6 bases). CDR1 is DFQATT, CDR2 SNEGSKA, per germline (reference sequence). There are 15 residues in the CDR3. Deletions cut 5 bases from V and 8 bases from J, with 19 bases between. CDR3 sequence (DNA): TGCAGTGCTCTTAGGGGCGCAGGGGATGATTCACCCCTCCACTTT. It codes for CSALRGAGDDSPLHF.

This clonotype was observed a few times. V and J are TRBV4-3 and TRBJ1-6; D perhaps matches TRBD1 (5 bases). This CDR3 is built from 15 residues. The germline V and J ends were trimmed by 3 bases and 5 bases, with 11 bases remaining between them. The germline V gene encodes CDR1 LGHNA and CDR2 YSLEER. CDR3 amino acids: CASSQGRGNNSPLHF. DNA of the CDR3: TGCGCCAGCAGCCAGGGCCGGGGGAATAATTCACCCCTCCACTTT.

This clonotype was observed at least ten times. As DNA, the CDR3 is TGTGCCAGCAGCTTAGACGGTACCTATGGCTACACCTTC. Its translation is CASSLDGTYGYTF. The chain has TRBV7-3 and TRBJ1-2; D unclear. The germline V gene encodes CDR1 SGHTA and CDR2 FQGTGA. The CDR3 spans 13 residues. Trimming shortened V by 2 bases and J by 4 bases, and 8 bases separated the two germline ends.

CDR3 in DNA: TGTGCCAGCAGCACAGGGGAGGGGGAGAACACTGAAGCTTTCTTT. It translates to CASSTGEGENTEAFF. The chain couples TRBV27 to TRBJ1-1; 7 bases map to TRBD1. Looked up from germline, CDR1 is MNHEY and CDR2 is SMNVEV (reference sequence). This CDR3 spans 15 amino acids. The V gene end was trimmed by 6 bases and the J gene end by 1 base; junction bases not matched to a gene: 8.

The V and J genes are TRBV15 and TRBJ2-1; tentative D call: TRBD2 (6 bases). The V gene's germline CDR1 is LNHNV and CDR2 YYDKDF (reference sequence). The CDR3 consists of 17 residues. Trimming removed 0 bases at V and 0 bases at J, with 12 bases between. The CDR3 region is CATSRDQLAISYNEQFF. Written as DNA, the CDR3 is TGTGCCACCAGCAGAGACCAACTAGCTATCTCCTACAATGAGCAGTTCTTC.

The V and J genes are TRBV5-1 and TRBJ2-1; tentative D call: TRBD2 (6 bases). CDR3 length equals 15 residues. The germline V and J ends were trimmed by 4 bases and 4 bases, with 15 bases remaining between them. Germline V gene lookup returns CDR1 SGHRS and CDR2 YFSETQ. CDR3 in DNA: TGCGCCAGCAGCGTCTCCTGGCGGGATTACAATGAGCAGTTCTTC. Amino acid sequence: CASSVSWRDYNEQFF.

The V gene is TRBV5-1, the J gene TRBJ2-4; D is perhaps TRBD1 (5 bases). V lost 2 bases and J lost 2, with 8 bases in between. Germline CDR1 and CDR2: SGHRS and YFSETQ. This CDR3 spans 14 amino acids. CDR3 loop: CASSLDRPKNIQYF. The DNA of the CDR3 is TGCGCCAGCAGCTTAGACAGACCCAAAAACATTCAGTACTTC.

This clonotype was counted at least ten times. This chain links TRBV29-1 with TRBJ2-7, with a weak D call TRBD1 (5 bases). V was shortened by 6 bases and J by 6 bases, with 12 bases between the two germline ends. Germline lookup yields CDR1 SQVTM and CDR2 ANQGSEA. This CDR3 is built from 11 residues. The DNA for the CDR3 is TGCAGCGTCGGCCAGGGAACCGAGCAGTACTTC. This sequence encodes CSVGQGTEQYF.

The chain carries TRBV5-1 and TRBJ1-5; D is ambiguous. V was pared by 3 bases and J by 6 bases, with 10 bases between. CDR3 length: 13 residues. Germline V CDR1 and CDR2: SGHRS, YFSETQ. CDR3 sequence: CASSSFYGQPQHF. CDR3 nucleotides: TGCGCCAGCAGCTCCTTCTACGGTCAGCCCCAGCATTTT.

The chain recombines TRBV20-1 with TRBJ2-7, with 7 bases fitting TRBD1. J gave up 7 bases and V 2 bases, and 5 bases lay outside the gene matches. Looked up from germline, CDR1 is DFQATT and CDR2 is SNEGSKA (reference sequence). This CDR3 region has 12 residues. In DNA form, the CDR3 reads TGCAGTGCTAGAACGGAGACAGGGGAGCAGTACTTC. Amino acids: CSARTETGEQYF.

This clonotype was recorded a few times. The chain carries TRBV20-1 and TRBJ1-1; D is unclear. Germline V gene lookup returns CDR1 DFQATT and CDR2 SNEGSKA (reference sequence). This CDR3 region has 13 residues. V lost 5 bases, J lost 0 bases, and 10 bases lay in between. The DNA for the CDR3 is TGCAGTGCTCACGGCAATCTGAACACTGAAGCTTTCTTT. It translates to CSAHGNLNTEAFF.

The chain uses TRBV12-3 or TRBV12-4 and TRBJ1-1; tentative D call: TRBD1 (5 bases). This CDR3 is built from 13 residues. Trimming left V 6 bases short and J 0 bases short, with 8 bases between. CDR3 sequence (DNA): TGTGCCAGCAGGGACAAGTTGAACACTGAAGCTTTCTTT. This encodes CASRDKLNTEAFF.

This clonotype turned up a few times. V usage is TRBV29-1 and J usage is TRBJ1-1; TRBD1 matches 7 bases. V lost 4 bases and J lost 5; bases outside the gene matches: 7. Germline loops: CDR1 SQVTM, CDR2 ANQGSEA. This CDR3 region has 13 residues. The CDR3 spells CSVGRQGQTEAFF. The CDR3 DNA sequence: TGCAGCGTTGGGAGACAGGGTCAGACTGAAGCTTTCTTT.

This rearrangement joins TRBV30 to TRBJ2-1; 8 nucleotides match TRBD2. V was pared by 2 bases and J by 2 bases, with 5 bases of the junction left unmatched. The CDR3 is made up of 15 amino acids. The germline gives CDR1 GTSNPN, CDR2 SVGIG (reference sequence). CDR3 nucleotide sequence: TGTGCCTGGAGTATCGGTAGCGGGGCCTACAATGAGCAGTTCTTC. Translated, it gives CAWSIGSGAYNEQFF.

This clonotype came up many times. The chain has TRBV20-1 and TRBJ1-1; no reliable D call. Deletions cut 0 bases from V and 4 bases from J, with 9 bases between. The CDR3 length is 13 residues. Germline-derived CDR1 and CDR2 are DFQATT and SNEGSKA (reference sequence). CDR3 in amino acids: CSARDPRGTEAFF. CDR3 coding DNA: TGCAGTGCTAGAGATCCCCGGGGCACTGAAGCTTTCTTT.

This clonotype was observed a handful of times. J is TRBJ2-3 and V is TRBV6-5, with 7 positions matching TRBD1. Per the germline V gene, CDR1 is MNHEY and CDR2 is SVGAGI. The V segment lost 2 bases and the J segment 4 bases; nucleotides outside the gene matches: 9. CDR3 size: 16 residues. CDR3 sequence: CASSYPQGVGPDTQYF. DNA of the CDR3: TGTGCCAGCAGTTACCCTCAGGGGGTGGGTCCAGATACGCAGTATTTT.

This clonotype turned up a few times. The chain joins TRBV10-3 to TRBJ2-3; 12 nucleotides line up with TRBD2. V gave up 4 bases and J gave up 2 bases; unmatched junction bases: 1. CDR1 and CDR2 from the germline V gene are ENHRY and SYGVKD. The CDR3 extends over 15 amino acids. CDR3 nucleotide sequence: TGTGCCATCAGTGGACTAGCGGGGGACACAGATACGCAGTATTTT. This sequence encodes CAISGLAGDTDTQYF.

This clonotype appeared a few times. The gene calls are TRBV7-6 and TRBJ2-1, with 8 bases matching TRBD2. This CDR3 has 16 residues. Germline V lookup: CDR1 SGHVS, CDR2 FNYEAQ. After removal of 0 bases from V and 1 base from J, the junction contained 2 bases not matched to a gene. CDR3 nucleotide sequence: TGTGCCAGCAGCTTAGCCCGGGGGGGGTCCTACAATGAGCAGTTCTTC. Protein: CASSLARGGSYNEQFF.